This T cell receptor beta chain was documented in a study of blood T cell repertoires in COVID-19. Study overall: Recovery meant two consecutive negative NP/OP PCR tests, professional clearance, or resolved symptoms. Samples taken during acute and convalescent COVID-19 were collected in the United States, Italy and Spain. Sources were T cells, B-cell-depleted T cells, or PBMCs; the material itself was cDNA or gDNA.

The V end was cut by 1 base, the J end by 5 bases, with 9 bases between. This CDR3 contains 13 residues. In germline, CDR1 is SGHTA, CDR2 FQGTGA. Under the authors' procedure: Reference gene primer amplification gave nucleated cell count estimates. Some clones are missing from TCRdb's copy, which holds only in-frame ones; the method was immunoSEQ multiplex PCR. V, J and clone size reflect that table, while D and trimming were determined from the DNA. The sample shows 200,000 to 250,000 clones, roughly 90% of them seen only once. The sequencing sample was made of PBMCs or T cells enriched from blood (not recorded which). The receptor was isolated from a woman in her forties or fifties in a cohort exposed to, infected with or recovered from COVID-19 (not recorded which). This chain joins TRBV7-3 and TRBJ2-7, with TRBD1 as a possible D gene (5 bases). CDR3 DNA: TGTGCCAGCAGCTTAAGGTCCAGGGACGAGCAGTACTTC. Translating it yields CASSLRSRDEQYF.